One T cell receptor beta chain is described in this entry. The sample comes from a study of Graves' ophthalmopathy and Graves' hyperthyroidism. The authors amplified TCR beta CDR3 regions, and they did so from RNA transcripts for repertoire sequencing. First-round RT-PCR with HTBI primers preceded a second-round multiplex PCR. TCRdb ran MiXCR on the multiplex PCR reads and lists one entry per CDR3 protein. The sample gives roughly 480,000 distinct CDR3 sequences, around an eighth of which show up once; approximately 9.8% is in the top ten. The V segment lost 3 bases and the J segment 4 bases; nucleotides outside the gene matches: 3. There are 14 residues in the CDR3. In germline, CDR1 is KGHSH, CDR2 LQKENI.

Sequenced sample: blood. The rearrangement links TRBV18 to TRBJ1-2, with TRBD1 matching 9 bases. The clonotype comes from a woman between 25 and 40 years old with Graves' ophthalmopathy. CDR3 sequence: CASSPRGQGYGYTF. The CDR3 DNA is TGTGCCAGCTCACCTCGGGGACAGGGCTATGGCTACACCTTC.